This T cell receptor beta chain was sequenced for a study of a mutant IDH1 vaccine in newly diagnosed glioma. Study-wide background: Patients had received radiotherapy, temozolomide, or both previously, most receiving both.

Sample time point: week 5, during vaccination. A single vaccine dose contained 300 ug of mutant IDH1 20-mer peptide, and topical imiquimod was used with it. Each donor presented with a new WHO grade 3 or 4 astrocytoma that tested IDH1-mutant and showed ATRX loss. From germline, CDR1 is LGHNA and CDR2 YNFKEQ. Between the trimmed V and J ends, which lost 0 bases and 8 bases, there was a span of 13 bases. This CDR3 has 15 amino acids. Remarks on this clone: Its antigen is unidentified.

The repertoire was sequenced with immunoSEQ multiplex PCR; TCRdb's copy has only in-frame clones and lacks some. The table lists 39,000 or so clones, approximately 80% of them singletons. This clonotype originated in a man aged 35 to 55 with glioma. V and J are TRBV4-2 and TRBJ1-4, with D maybe TRBD1 (6 bases). Sequencing was performed on PBMCs, taken from a glioma patient whose treatment included an IDH1 peptide vaccine. The CDR3 DNA is TGTGCCAGCAGCCAAGATCGAGGGGGAGGGGAAAAACTGTTTTTT. Translating it yields CASSQDRGGGEKLFF.